This is a list of T cell receptor beta chains from one sample in a study of molecular identifiers for immune sequencing clone quantification. TCRdb itself ran the PCR reads through MiXCR, one entry per CDR3 protein. The profile shows 400,000 to 600,000 distinct CDR3 sequences, about 21% of them singletons. The sample comprised naive CD8+ T cells from blood, with Jurkat cell RNA spiked in. Source of these receptors: a human donor in good health. Some libraries in this study had Jurkat cell RNA spiked in. The CDR3 runs from the conserved cysteine through the conserved F or W. A D gene is named only where the DNA matches it firmly. Size tells how often a clone was seen (once, few, many) or the class of an expanded clone, and some rows leave it out.

cdr3_nt cdr3_aa j_call clone_size v_call d_call
TGTGCCAGCAGCCAAGGGAAGGGGTTCGAGACCCAGTACTTC CASSQGKGFETQYF TRBJ2-5 few TRBV3-1 .
TGTGCCAGCAGTCTAAATGGGGTGGACAGTCCCCTCGCCTATGGCTACACCTTC CASSLNGVDSPLAYGYTF TRBJ1-2 many TRBV27 .
TGTGCCAGCAGGAAGGGGCAGACTCAGCCCCAGCATTTT CASRKGQTQPQHF TRBJ1-5 many TRBV6-5 .
TGTGCCACCAGCAGAGATCTTGATGGCTGGAGGGCCTCGGTTGAGCAGTTCTTC CATSRDLDGWRASVEQFF TRBJ2-1 . TRBV15 .
TGTGCCAGCAGCTCGGATGAGGGACTGCATGCCTACGAGCAGTACTTC CASSSDEGLHAYEQYF TRBJ2-7 many TRBV9 .
TGTGCCAGCAGTTACTCGGGATTCCAAGAGACCCAGTACTTC CASSYSGFQETQYF TRBJ2-5 many TRBV6-5 .
TGCAGTGCTAGAGATCAGGGTTACATTCAGTACTTC CSARDQGYIQYF TRBJ2-4 many TRBV20-1 .
TGTGCCAGCAGGGATACCGAGACAGGAATCAGCGCAGATACGCAGTATTTT CASRDTETGISADTQYF TRBJ2-3 . TRBV6-2/TRBV6-3 .
TGCGCCAGCAGCCAAGATTTGATTAGGACAGGCTTGAACACCGGGGAGCTGTTTTTT CASSQDLIRTGLNTGELFF TRBJ2-2 . TRBV4-3 TRBD1
TGCAGTGCTAGTTACACCGGCAGGGAGCAGGAGACCCAGTACTTC CSASYTGREQETQYF TRBJ2-5 many TRBV20-1 .
TGTGCCAGCAGTGAAGGAACAGGCTACCAAGAGACCCAGTACTTC CASSEGTGYQETQYF TRBJ2-5 many TRBV2 .
TGTGCCAGTAATCCGAGAGGGGGTGGCTCAGATACGCAGTATTTT CASNPRGGGSDTQYF TRBJ2-3 . TRBV19 .
TGTGCCAGCAGACTCACAGGGTTAACTGAAGCTTTCTTT CASRLTGLTEAFF TRBJ1-1 many TRBV12-3/TRBV12-4 .
TGCAGTGCTAGTCCTCAAGGTTATTCGGCTGGAAACACCATATATTTT CSASPQGYSAGNTIYF TRBJ1-3 . TRBV20-1 .
TGCGCCAGCAGCCCCAGGGAAGGGGACTACGAGCAGTACTTC CASSPREGDYEQYF TRBJ2-7 once TRBV4-1 .
TGTGCCAGCAGTTTAATTTCTGGTCCCACAGGGGGCTTACACACTGAAGCTTTCTTT CASSLISGPTGGLHTEAFF TRBJ1-1 . TRBV27 TRBD1
TGTGCCAGCAGCCCCTTTGGGGGGACTAGCACAGATACGCAGTATTTT CASSPFGGTSTDTQYF TRBJ2-3 many TRBV28 .
TGCAGCGCCACGACAGGGGGCACCTATGGCTACACCTTC CSATTGGTYGYTF TRBJ1-2 few TRBV29-1 TRBD1
TGTGCCAGCAGTTACTTAGGGCGCACTGAAGCTTTCTTT CASSYLGRTEAFF TRBJ1-1 . TRBV6-5 .
TGTGCCAGCAGCTTAGTATTAGTTGGACAGTTGGGCGTAGCTAATGAAAAACTGTTTTTT CASSLVLVGQLGVANEKLFF TRBJ1-4 many TRBV7-2 .
TGTGCCAGCAGTTACATCTCTGGAAACACCATATATTTT CASSYISGNTIYF TRBJ1-3 many TRBV6-5 .
TGCAGCGCTGCCGGGGCGCGGTCCGGGGAGCTGTTTTTT CSAAGARSGELFF TRBJ2-2 many TRBV29-1 .
TGTGCCATCTCGTTCGGGGATAGCACAGATACGCAGTATTTT CAISFGDSTDTQYF TRBJ2-3 many TRBV28 .
TGCAGTGCTAGAGTAGTAGCGGGGGCCTACTACGAGCAGTACTTC CSARVVAGAYYEQYF TRBJ2-7 many TRBV20-1 TRBD2
TGTGCCAGCAGCTTGGGACGAGGGGCGCTAAATGAGCAGTTCTTC CASSLGRGALNEQFF TRBJ2-1 many TRBV7-8 .
TGTGCCAGCAGTTTGAACAGCTCCTACGAGCAGTACTTC CASSLNSSYEQYF TRBJ2-7 . TRBV27 .
TGCAGCGTTGAAGATCAACAGGGAGGGAAGACAGATACGCAGTATTTT CSVEDQQGGKTDTQYF TRBJ2-3 many TRBV29-1 .
TGTGCCAGCAGCCAAGGCCCCGGGGGGCCCTACGAGCAGTACTTC CASSQGPGGPYEQYF TRBJ2-7 few TRBV4-2 .
TGTGCCAGCAGTAATAGTGGCCATCAGCCCCAGCATTTT CASSNSGHQPQHF TRBJ1-5 many TRBV6-2/TRBV6-3 .
TGTGCCAGTACCCAGGGGAAGATGGGGGAGCAGTACTTC CASTQGKMGEQYF TRBJ2-7 . TRBV19 .
TGCAGCGGCGTGACAGGGAACCAGATCTTC CSGVTGNQIF TRBJ2-1 few TRBV29-1 TRBD1
TGTGCCAGCAGCTCCAGCGGGGGGGGCACAGATACGCAGTATTTT CASSSSGGGTDTQYF TRBJ2-3 many TRBV7-6 TRBD2
TGTGCCAGCAGCTCCATGATTTTCCCTAGCGGGGGCCCCTACGAGCAGTACTTC CASSSMIFPSGGPYEQYF TRBJ2-7 many TRBV5-6 TRBD2
TGTGCCAGCAGCCCTCTTGAGGGGACGTACAATTTCCGGCAGTTCTTC CASSPLEGTYNFRQFF TRBJ2-1 few TRBV11-2 .
TGTGCCAGCACCCTTCTAGACAACCACATTCAGTACTTC CASTLLDNHIQYF TRBJ2-4 many TRBV3-2 .
TGCGCCAGCAGCCAAGATGGAGGGACTTGGCCGTATGAGCAGTTCTTC CASSQDGGTWPYEQFF TRBJ2-1 many TRBV4-1 .